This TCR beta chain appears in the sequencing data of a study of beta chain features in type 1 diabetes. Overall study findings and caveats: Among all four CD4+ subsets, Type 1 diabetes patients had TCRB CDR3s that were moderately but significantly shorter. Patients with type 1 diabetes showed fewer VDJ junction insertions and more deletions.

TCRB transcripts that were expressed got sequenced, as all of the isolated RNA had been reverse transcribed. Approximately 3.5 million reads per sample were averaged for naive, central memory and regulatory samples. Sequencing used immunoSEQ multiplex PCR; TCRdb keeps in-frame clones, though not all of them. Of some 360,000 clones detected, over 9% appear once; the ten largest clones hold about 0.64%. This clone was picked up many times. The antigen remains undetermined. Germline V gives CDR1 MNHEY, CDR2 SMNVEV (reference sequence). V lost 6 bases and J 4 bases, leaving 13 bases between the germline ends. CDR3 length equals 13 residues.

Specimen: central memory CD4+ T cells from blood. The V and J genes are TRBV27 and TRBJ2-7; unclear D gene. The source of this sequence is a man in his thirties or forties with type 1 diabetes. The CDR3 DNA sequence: TGTGCCAGCAGGGTGGGCAACAGTTACGAGCAGTACTTC. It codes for CASRVGNSYEQYF.